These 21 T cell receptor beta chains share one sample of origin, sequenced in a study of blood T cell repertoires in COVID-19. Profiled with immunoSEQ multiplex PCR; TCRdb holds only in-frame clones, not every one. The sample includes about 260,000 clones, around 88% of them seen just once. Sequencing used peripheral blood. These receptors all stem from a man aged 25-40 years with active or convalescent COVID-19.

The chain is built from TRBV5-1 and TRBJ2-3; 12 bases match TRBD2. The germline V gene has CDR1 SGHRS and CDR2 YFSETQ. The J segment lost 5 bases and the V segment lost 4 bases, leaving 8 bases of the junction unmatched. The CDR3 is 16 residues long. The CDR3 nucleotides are TGCGCCAGCAGCCGGATGACTAGCGGGGGACAAGATACGCAGTATTTT. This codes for CASSRMTSGGQDTQYF.

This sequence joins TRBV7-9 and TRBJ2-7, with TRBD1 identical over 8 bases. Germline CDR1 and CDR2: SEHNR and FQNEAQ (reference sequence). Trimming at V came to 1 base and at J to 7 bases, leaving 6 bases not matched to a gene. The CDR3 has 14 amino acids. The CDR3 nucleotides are TGTGCCAGCAGCTTAGTCCAGGGGGCTGCGGAGCAGTACTTC. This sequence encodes CASSLVQGAAEQYF. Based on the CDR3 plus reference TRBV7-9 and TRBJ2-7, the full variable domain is DTGVSQNPRHKITKRGQNVTFRCDPISEHNRLYWYRQTLGQGPEFLTYFQNEAQLEKSRLLSDRFSAERPKGSFSTLEIQRTEQGDSAMYLCASSLVQGAAEQYFGPGTRLTVT.

The CDR3 sequence is CASSREGSEQFF. The CDR3 nucleotides are TGTGCCAGCAGCCGGGAGGGGAGTGAGCAGTTCTTC. The chain links TRBV7-9 to TRBJ2-1; TRBD2 matches at 8 bases. This CDR3 is built from 12 residues. Germline values: CDR1 SEHNR, CDR2 FQNEAQ (reference sequence). V dropped 5 bases and J dropped 9; count of bases not matched to a gene: 3.

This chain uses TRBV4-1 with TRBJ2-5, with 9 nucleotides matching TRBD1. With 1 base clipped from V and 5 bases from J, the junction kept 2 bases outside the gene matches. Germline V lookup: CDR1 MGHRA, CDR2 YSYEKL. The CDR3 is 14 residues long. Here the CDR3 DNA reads TGCGCCAGCAGCCAAGGGGACAGGGACGAGACCCAGTACTTC. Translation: CASSQGDRDETQYF.

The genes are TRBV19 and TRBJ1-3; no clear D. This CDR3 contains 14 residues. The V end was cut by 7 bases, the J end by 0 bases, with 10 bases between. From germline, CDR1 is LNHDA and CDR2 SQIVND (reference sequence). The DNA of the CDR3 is TGTGCCAGTACTGCCAAGCCCTCTGGAAACACCATATATTTT. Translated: CASTAKPSGNTIYF.

CDR3 DNA sequence: TGTGCCAGCAGTGTACTAGGGGAGCAGTTCTTC. This sequence encodes CASSVLGEQFF. The chain is built from TRBV27 and TRBJ2-1; perhaps TRBD2 as D (5 bases). In germline, CDR1 is MNHEY, CDR2 SMNVEV (reference sequence). Trimming stripped 5 bases from V and 10 bases from J, with 9 bases between. The CDR3 is 11 residues long.

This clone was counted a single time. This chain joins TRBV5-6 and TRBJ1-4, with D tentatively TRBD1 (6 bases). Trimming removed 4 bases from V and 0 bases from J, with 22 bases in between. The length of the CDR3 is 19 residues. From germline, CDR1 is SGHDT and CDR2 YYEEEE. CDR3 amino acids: CASSGGTAGQVATNEKLFF. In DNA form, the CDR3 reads TGTGCCAGCAGCGGGGGCACAGCGGGACAAGTCGCAACTAATGAAAAACTGTTTTTT.

The CDR3 here is CASSPRLGQDTGELFF. The CDR3 DNA sequence: TGTGCCAGCTCACCACGTCTCGGACAGGACACCGGGGAGCTGTTTTTT. The chain employs TRBV18 and TRBJ2-2; TRBD1 matches at 7 bases. The CDR3 is made up of 16 amino acids. The V and J ends lost 1 base and 3 bases, in that order; junction bases with no gene match: 5. The V gene's germline CDR1 is KGHSH and CDR2 LQKENI.

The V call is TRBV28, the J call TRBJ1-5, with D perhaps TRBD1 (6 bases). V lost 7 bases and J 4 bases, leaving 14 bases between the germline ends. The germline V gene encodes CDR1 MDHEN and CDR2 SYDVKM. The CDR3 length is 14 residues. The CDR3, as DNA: TGTGCCAGCACCAAAGGGGGACGGAATCAGCCCCAGCATTTT. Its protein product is CASTKGGRNQPQHF.

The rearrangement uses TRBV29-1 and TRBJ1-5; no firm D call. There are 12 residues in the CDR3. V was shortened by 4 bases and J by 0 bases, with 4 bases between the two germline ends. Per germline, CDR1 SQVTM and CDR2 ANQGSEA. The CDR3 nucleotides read TGCAGCGTTGCTTATAGCAATCAGCCCCAGCATTTT. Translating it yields CSVAYSNQPQHF.

CDR3 coding DNA: TGTGCCAGCAGCTTGGCTAGCGGGGGGTCTCCCGAAGAGACCCAGTACTTC. Translating gives CASSLASGGSPEETQYF. This sequence joins TRBV5-8 and TRBJ2-5, with 11 positions matching TRBD2. V shed 0 bases and J 3 bases; nucleotides not matched to a gene: 7. The germline gives CDR1 SGHTS, CDR2 YDEGEE. CDR3 length: 17 amino acids.

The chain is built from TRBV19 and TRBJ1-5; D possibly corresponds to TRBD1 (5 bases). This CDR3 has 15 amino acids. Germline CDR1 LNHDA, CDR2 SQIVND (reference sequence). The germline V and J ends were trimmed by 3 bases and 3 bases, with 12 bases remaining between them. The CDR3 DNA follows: TGTGCCAGTAGTATCCGACAGACCATCAATCAGCCCCAGCATTTT. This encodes CASSIRQTINQPQHF.

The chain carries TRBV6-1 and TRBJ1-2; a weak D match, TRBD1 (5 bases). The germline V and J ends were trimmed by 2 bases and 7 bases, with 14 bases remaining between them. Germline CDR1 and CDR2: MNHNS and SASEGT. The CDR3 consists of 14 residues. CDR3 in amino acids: CASSENAGSSGYTF. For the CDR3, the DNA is TGTGCCAGCAGTGAAAATGCAGGGTCATCTGGCTACACCTTC.

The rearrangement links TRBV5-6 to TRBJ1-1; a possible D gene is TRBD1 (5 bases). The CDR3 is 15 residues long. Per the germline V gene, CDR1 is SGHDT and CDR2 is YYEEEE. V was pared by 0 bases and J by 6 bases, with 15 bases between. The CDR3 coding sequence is TGTGCCAGCAGCTTGGTGCGGGACCCGAGTTCTGAAGCTTTCTTT. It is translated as CASSLVRDPSSEAFF.

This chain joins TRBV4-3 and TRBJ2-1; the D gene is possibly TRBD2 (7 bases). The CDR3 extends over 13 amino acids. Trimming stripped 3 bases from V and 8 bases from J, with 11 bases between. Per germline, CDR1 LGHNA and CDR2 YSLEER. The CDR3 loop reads CASSQAGADEQFF. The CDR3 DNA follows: TGCGCCAGCAGCCAGGCGGGGGCTGATGAGCAGTTCTTC.

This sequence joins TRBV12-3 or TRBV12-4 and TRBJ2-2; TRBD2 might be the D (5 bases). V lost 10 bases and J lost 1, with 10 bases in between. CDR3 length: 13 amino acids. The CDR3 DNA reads TGTGCCACCCAGAGGGTGAACACCGGGGAGCTGTTTTTT. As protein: CATQRVNTGELFF.

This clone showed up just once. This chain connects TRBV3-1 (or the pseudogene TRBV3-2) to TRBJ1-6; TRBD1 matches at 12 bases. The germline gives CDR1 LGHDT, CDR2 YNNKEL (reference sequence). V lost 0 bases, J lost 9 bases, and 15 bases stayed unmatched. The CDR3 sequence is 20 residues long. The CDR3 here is CASSQDLPIRGQGARSPLHF. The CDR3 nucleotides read TGTGCCAGCAGCCAAGATCTCCCCATCCGGGGACAGGGGGCGCGTTCACCCCTCCACTTT.

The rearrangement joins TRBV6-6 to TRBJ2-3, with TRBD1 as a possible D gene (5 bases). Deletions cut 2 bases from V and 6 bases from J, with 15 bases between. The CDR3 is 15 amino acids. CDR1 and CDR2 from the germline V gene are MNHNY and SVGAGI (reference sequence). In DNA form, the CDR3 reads TGTGCCAGCAGTTACGGACACGGTTCAGTTGATACGCAGTATTTT. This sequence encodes CASSYGHGSVDTQYF.

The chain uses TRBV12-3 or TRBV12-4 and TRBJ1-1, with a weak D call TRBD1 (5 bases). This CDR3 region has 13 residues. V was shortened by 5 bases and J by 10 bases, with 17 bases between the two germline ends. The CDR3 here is CASSPPGTGGAFF. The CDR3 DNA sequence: TGTGCCAGCAGTCCACCGGGGACCGGGGGAGCTTTCTTT.

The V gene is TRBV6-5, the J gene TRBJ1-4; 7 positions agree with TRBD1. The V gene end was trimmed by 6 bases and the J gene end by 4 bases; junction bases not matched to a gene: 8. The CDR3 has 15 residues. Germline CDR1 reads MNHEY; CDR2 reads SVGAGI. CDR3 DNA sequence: TGTGCCAGCAGCGTCTTTGGACAGGTTAATGAAAAACTGTTTTTT. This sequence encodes CASSVFGQVNEKLFF.

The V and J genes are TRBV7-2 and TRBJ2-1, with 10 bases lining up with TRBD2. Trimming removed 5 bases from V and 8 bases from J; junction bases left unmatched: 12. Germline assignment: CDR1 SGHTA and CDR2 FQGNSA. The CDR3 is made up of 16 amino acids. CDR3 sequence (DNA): TGTGCCAGCAGCCCCCGGGGGAGCGGGGGGGCCCATGAGCAGTTCTTC. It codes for CASSPRGSGGAHEQFF.